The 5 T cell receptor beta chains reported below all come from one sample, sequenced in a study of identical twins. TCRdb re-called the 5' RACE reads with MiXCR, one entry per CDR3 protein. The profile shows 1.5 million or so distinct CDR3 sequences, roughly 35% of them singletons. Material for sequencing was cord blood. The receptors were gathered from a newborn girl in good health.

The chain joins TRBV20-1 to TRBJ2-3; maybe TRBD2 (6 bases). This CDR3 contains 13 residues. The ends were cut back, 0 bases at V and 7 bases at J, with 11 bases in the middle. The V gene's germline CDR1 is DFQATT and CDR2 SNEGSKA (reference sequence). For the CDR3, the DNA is TGCAGTGCTAGAGAATCTACTAGCTATACGCAGTATTTT. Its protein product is CSARESTSYTQYF.

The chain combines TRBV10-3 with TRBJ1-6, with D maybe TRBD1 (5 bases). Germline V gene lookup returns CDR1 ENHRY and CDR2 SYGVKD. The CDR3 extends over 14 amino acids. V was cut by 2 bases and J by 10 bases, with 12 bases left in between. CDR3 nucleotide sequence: TGTGCCATCAGTGAGATCCTTAGGGACTCACCCCTCCACTTT. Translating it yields CAISEILRDSPLHF.

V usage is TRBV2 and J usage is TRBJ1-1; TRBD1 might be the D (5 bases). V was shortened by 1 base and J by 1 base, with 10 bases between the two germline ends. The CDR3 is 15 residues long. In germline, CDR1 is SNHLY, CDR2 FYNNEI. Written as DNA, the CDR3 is TGTGCCAGCAGTGAAGAGCGGGGCCCGAACACTGAAGCTTTCTTT. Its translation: CASSEERGPNTEAFF.

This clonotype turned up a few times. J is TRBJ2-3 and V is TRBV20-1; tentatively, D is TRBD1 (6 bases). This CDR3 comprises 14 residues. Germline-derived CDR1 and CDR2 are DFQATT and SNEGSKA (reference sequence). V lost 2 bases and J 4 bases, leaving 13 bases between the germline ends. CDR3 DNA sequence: TGCAGTGCTAGAAACAGGGCTAGGGCAGATACGCAGTATTTT. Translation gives CSARNRARADTQYF.

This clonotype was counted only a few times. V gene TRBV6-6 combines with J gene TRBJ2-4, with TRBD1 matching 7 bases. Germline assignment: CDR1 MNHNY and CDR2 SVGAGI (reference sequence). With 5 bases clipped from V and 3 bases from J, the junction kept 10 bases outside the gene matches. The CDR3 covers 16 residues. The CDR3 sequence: CASSPQGQKDKNIQYF. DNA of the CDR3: TGTGCCAGCAGTCCCCAGGGACAGAAGGACAAAAACATTCAGTACTTC.